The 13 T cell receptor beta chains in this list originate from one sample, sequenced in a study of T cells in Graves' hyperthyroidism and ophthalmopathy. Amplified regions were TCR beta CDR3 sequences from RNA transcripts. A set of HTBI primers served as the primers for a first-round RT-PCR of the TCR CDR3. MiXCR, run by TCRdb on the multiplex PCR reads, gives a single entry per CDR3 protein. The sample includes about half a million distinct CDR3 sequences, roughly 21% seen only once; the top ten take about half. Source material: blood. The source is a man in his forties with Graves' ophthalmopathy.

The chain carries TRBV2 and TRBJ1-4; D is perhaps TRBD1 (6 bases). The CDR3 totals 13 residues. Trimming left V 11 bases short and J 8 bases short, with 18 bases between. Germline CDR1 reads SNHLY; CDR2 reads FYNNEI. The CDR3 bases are TGTGCCGGCCAACAGGGTTTTGGGGAAAAACTGTTTTTT. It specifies CAGQQGFGEKLFF.

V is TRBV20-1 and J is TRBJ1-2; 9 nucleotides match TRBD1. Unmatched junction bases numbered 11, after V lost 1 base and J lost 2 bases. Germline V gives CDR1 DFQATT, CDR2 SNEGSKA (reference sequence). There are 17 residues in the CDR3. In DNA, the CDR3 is TGCAGTGCTAGAGTCGCGAAGCCGACAGGGGGGAACTATGGCTACACCTTC. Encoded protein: CSARVAKPTGGNYGYTF.

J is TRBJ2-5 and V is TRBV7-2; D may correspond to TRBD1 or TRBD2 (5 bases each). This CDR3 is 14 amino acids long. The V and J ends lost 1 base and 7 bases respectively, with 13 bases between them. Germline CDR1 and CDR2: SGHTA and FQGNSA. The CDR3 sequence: CASSLGRDGGTQYF. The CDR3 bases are TGTGCCAGCAGCTTAGGTCGGGATGGGGGGACCCAGTACTTC.

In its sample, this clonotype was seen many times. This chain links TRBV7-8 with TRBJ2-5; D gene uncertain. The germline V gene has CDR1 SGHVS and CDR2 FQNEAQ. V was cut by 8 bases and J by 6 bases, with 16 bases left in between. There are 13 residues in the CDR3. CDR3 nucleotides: TGTGCCAGCTGCGATATCGGGCGGCAGACCCAGTACTTC. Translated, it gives CASCDIGRQTQYF. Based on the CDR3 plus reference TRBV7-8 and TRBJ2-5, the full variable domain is GAGVSQSPRYKVAKRGQDVALRCDPISGHVSLFWYQQALGQGPEFLTYFQNEAQLDKSGLPSDRFFAERPEGSVSTLKIQRTQQEDSAVYLCASCDIGRQTQYFGPGTRLLVL.

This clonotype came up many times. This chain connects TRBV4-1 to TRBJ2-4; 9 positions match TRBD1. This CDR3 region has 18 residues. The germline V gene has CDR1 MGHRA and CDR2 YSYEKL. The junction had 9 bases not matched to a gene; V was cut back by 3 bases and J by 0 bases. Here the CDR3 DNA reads TGCGCCAGCAGCCAGGGTATCTACAGGGGGCGAGCCAAAAACATTCAGTACTTC. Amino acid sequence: CASSQGIYRGRAKNIQYF.

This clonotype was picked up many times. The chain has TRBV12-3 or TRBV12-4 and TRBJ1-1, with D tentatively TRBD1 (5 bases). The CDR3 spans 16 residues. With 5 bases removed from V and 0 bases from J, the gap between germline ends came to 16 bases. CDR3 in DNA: TGTGCCAGCAGTGGGGGGTCGAGAGACTTGAACACTGAAGCTTTCTTT. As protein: CASSGGSRDLNTEAFF.

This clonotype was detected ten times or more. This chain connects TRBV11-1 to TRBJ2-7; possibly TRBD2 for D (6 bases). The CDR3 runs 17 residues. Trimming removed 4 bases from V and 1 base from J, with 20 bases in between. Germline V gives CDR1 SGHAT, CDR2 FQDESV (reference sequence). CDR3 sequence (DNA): TGTGCCAGCAGCTCTCACGAGGGACTTTTTTCATCCTACGAGCAGTACTTC. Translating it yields CASSSHEGLFSSYEQYF. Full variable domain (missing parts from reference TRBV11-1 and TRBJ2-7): EAEVAQSPRYKITEKSQAVAFWCDPISGHATLYWYRQILGQGPELLVQFQDESVVDDSQLPKDRFSAERLKGVDSTLKIQPAELGDSAMYLCASSSHEGLFSSYEQYFGPGTRLTVT.

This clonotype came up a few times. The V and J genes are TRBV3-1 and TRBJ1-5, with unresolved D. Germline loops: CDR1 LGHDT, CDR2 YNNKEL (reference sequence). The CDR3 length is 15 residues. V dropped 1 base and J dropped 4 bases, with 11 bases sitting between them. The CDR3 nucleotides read TGTGCCAGCAGCCAAGGGCCGTGGGAGAATCAGCCCCAGCATTTT. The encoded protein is CASSQGPWENQPQHF.

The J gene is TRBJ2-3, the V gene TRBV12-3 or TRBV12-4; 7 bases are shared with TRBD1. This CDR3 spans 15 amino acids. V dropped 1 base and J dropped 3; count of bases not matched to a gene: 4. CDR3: CASSLETGSTDTQYF. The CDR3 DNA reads TGTGCCAGCAGTTTAGAGACAGGGTCGACAGATACGCAGTATTTT.

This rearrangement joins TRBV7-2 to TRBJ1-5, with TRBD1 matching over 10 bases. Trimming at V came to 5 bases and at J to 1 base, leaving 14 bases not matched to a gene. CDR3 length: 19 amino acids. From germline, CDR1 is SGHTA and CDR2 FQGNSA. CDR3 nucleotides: TGTGCCAGCAGCCTCATTACCGGGACAGGGGTCGGGAGCAATCAGCCCCAGCATTTT. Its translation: CASSLITGTGVGSNQPQHF.

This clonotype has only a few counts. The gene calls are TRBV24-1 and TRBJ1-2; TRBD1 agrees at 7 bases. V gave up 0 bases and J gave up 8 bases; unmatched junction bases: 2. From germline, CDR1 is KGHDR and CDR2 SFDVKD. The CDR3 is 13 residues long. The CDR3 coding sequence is TGTGCCACCAGTGATTTGCAGGGGGGCGGCTACACCTTC. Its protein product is CATSDLQGGGYTF.

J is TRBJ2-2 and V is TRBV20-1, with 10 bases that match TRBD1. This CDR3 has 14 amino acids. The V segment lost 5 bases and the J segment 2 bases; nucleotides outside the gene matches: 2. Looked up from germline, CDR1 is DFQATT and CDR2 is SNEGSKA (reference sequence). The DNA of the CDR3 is TGCAGTGCTCGGACAGGGGGTAACACCGGGGAGCTGTTTTTT. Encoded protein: CSARTGGNTGELFF.

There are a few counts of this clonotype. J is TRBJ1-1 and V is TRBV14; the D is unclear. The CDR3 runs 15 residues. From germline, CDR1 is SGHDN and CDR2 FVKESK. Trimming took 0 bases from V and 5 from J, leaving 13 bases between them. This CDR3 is CASSQDPGVGTEAFF. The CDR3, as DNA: TGTGCCAGCAGCCAAGATCCCGGGGTTGGAACTGAAGCTTTCTTT.